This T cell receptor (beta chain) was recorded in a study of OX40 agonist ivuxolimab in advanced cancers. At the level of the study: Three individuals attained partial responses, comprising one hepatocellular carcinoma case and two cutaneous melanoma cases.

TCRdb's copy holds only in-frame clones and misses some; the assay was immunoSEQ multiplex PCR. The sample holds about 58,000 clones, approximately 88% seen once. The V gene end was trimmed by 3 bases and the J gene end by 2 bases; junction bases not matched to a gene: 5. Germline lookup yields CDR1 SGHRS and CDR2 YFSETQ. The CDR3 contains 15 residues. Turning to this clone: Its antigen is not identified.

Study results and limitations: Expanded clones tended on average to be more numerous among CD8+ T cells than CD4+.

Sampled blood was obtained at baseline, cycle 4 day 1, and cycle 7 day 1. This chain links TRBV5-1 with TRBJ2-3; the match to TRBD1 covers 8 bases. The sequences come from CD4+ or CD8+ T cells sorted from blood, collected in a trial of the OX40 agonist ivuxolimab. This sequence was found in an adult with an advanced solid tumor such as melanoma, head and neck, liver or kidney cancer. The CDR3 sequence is CASSSGGGDTDTQYF. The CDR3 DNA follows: TGCGCCAGCAGCTCAGGGGGCGGTGACACAGATACGCAGTATTTT.